Below, one T cell receptor beta chain is given with its context. The antigen is unknown. Each CDR3 protein gets one entry after TCRdb re-called the 5' RACE reads with MiXCR. The top ten hold approximately 20% of the sample, which has 220,000 or so distinct CDR3 sequences, over 9.5% seen once. The data are from a study of CD8 T cells in ankylosing spondylitis. Findings of the study overall: What appeared characteristic of ankylosing spondylitis blood was a TCR beta motif of fewer than ten highly homologous variants.

Germline values: CDR1 SGHRS, CDR2 YFSETQ. V gave up 2 bases and J gave up 4 bases, with 15 bases separating them. This CDR3 comprises 15 residues. The chain employs TRBV5-1 and TRBJ1-1; D may be TRBD1 (6 bases). Sequenced sample: blood, either unsorted or a sorted T cell fraction (not recorded which). The receptor was isolated from a male donor with ankylosing spondylitis or in good health (not recorded which). The CDR3 protein is CASSLLSTGSTEAFF. CDR3 bases: TGCGCCAGCAGCTTACTTTCGACAGGATCCACTGAAGCTTTCTTT.